This TCR beta chain emerged from a study of shared clonotypes between healthy human individuals. CDR3 length: 17 residues. CDR1 is SGHVS, CDR2 FQNEAQ, per germline. Germline trimming cut 5 bases from V and 3 bases from J; bases unmatched to any gene: 6. Method: immunoSEQ multiplex PCR; TCRdb's copy keeps in-frame clones and lacks some. The data contain some 200,000 clones, over 50% of them seen just once; the ten biggest clones take up 8.5% to 14%. This clone showed up just a few times. What was sequenced was memory CD4+ T cells sorted from blood. As for subset: CD45RA-negative fraction. This chain uses TRBV7-8 with TRBJ2-5, with 16 nucleotides matching TRBD2. The TCR originated in a man aged 25-45 years in good health. The CDR3, as DNA: TGTGCCAGCAGCGCCGGGACTAGCGGGAGGGCAGAAGAGACCCAGTACTTC. Its translation is CASSAGTSGRAEETQYF.